Listed below are T cell receptor beta chains from one sample, sequenced in a study of cytomegalovirus exposure and HLA in healthy donors. Clones were sequenced by immunoSEQ multiplex PCR, and TCRdb holds only the in-frame ones, with some missing. The sample lists some 120,000 clones; 81% were seen once. The sample consisted of PBMCs. The source is a woman in her 30s in good health and CMV-seronegative. Each CDR3 is given with its conserved first and last residue. D genes are given only for firm matches. Clone sizes are given selectively: once, few, many, or a class where the clone is expanded.

TGTGCCAGCAGCGAGGGGACTAGCGGGACTCCCACAGATACGCAGTATTTT	CASSEGTSGTPTDTQYF	TRBJ2-3	TRBV11-2	-	TRBD2
TGTGCCAGTAGTACCGCCGGGACTAGCAGAGAGACCCAGTACTTC	CASSTAGTSRETQYF	TRBJ2-5	TRBV19	-	TRBD2
TGTGCCAGCAGCAACCTTACTAGCTATGTCGCCAAAAACATTCAGTACTTC	CASSNLTSYVAKNIQYF	TRBJ2-4	TRBV7-9	-	-
TGTGCCAGCAGCCCAGGGGGTAGCAATCAGCCCCAGCATTTT	CASSPGGSNQPQHF	TRBJ1-5	TRBV28	-	TRBD1
TGTGCCAGCAGATCACAGGGAGATCAGCCCCAGCATTTT	CASRSQGDQPQHF	TRBJ1-5	TRBV7-2	-	-
TGTGCCAGCAAAAAGGGAGGACTAGCGTTCTCCTACGAGCAGTACTTC	CASKKGGLAFSYEQYF	TRBJ2-7	TRBV2	-	TRBD2
TGTGCCAGCAGTTTGAGGGGGCCTGGGGTTGGCTACACCTTC	CASSLRGPGVGYTF	TRBJ1-2	TRBV28	-	TRBD1
TGTGCCAGCAGCCCAACGTGGAGCTCTGGGGCCAACGTCCTGACTTTC	CASSPTWSSGANVLTF	TRBJ2-6	TRBV7-2	-	-
TGTGCCACCAGCAGAGACCTGACAGGGACCTACAATGAGCAGTTCTTC	CATSRDLTGTYNEQFF	TRBJ2-1	TRBV15	-	TRBD1
TGCGCCAGCAGCTTGGGTACAGGGACCGGGGAGCTGTTTTTT	CASSLGTGTGELFF	TRBJ2-2	TRBV5-1	-	-
TGTGCCAGCAGCGTAGCGGGAGTACAATCTGGGGCCAACGTCCTGACTTTC	CASSVAGVQSGANVLTF	TRBJ2-6	TRBV9	once	-
TGTGCCATCAGTGAGTCCTCTAGCGGGAGGGCCTACGAGCAGTACTTC	CAISESSSGRAYEQYF	TRBJ2-7	TRBV10-3	-	TRBD2
TGTGCCAGCTCACCAATTGACAACTCTGGAAACACCATATATTTT	CASSPIDNSGNTIYF	TRBJ1-3	TRBV18	once	-
TGTGCCAGCAGCTTAGGACAGGGGAGAGGCTACACCTTC	CASSLGQGRGYTF	TRBJ1-2	TRBV7-2	few	TRBD1
TGTGCCAGCAGCAAGGAGAACAGGGGGCAGTTCGGGGGCAATGAGCAGTTCTTC	CASSKENRGQFGGNEQFF	TRBJ2-1	TRBV21-1	-	-
TGTGCCAGCAGATTAACTAGCGGGAGCTCCTACAATGAGCAGTTCTTC	CASRLTSGSSYNEQFF	TRBJ2-1	TRBV6-6	-	TRBD2
TGCGCCAGCCGGATGGGGACTAGCTCAATTTTTCTGGAGACCCAGTACTTC	CASRMGTSSIFLETQYF	TRBJ2-5	TRBV10-2	-	TRBD2
TGTGCCAGCAGCTTGACAGGTGGGAATGGCTACACCTTC	CASSLTGGNGYTF	TRBJ1-2	TRBV5-4	-	-
TGTGCCAGCAGTTTATATTATTCCTACGAGCAGTACTTC	CASSLYYSYEQYF	TRBJ2-7	TRBV28	few	-
TGTGCCAGCAGTGAACTCATCCGGCTAGGTCTCCACGAGCAGTACTTC	CASSELIRLGLHEQYF	TRBJ2-7	TRBV25-1	-	-
TGTGCCAGTAAGGGGGATAATAACTATGGCTACACCTTC	CASKGDNNYGYTF	TRBJ1-2	TRBV19	-	-
TGTGCCAGCAGCTTGGTGGGGGGAGAGGACCAAGAGACCCAGTACTTC	CASSLVGGEDQETQYF	TRBJ2-5	TRBV5-5	-	-
TGTGCCATCATGTCGGGACAGGGGGCAGATACGCAGTATTTT	CAIMSGQGADTQYF	TRBJ2-3	TRBV10-3	-	TRBD1
TGTGCCAGCACCCGGGACAGTAATGAAAAACTGTTTTTT	CASTRDSNEKLFF	TRBJ1-4	TRBV28	-	TRBD1
TGTGCCACTCGTATATCCACTGAAGCTTTCTTT	CATRISTEAFF	TRBJ1-1	TRBV28	once	-
TGTGCCAGCAGCGAAGTCAGGGGGCGCCGGAACGAGCAGTACTTC	CASSEVRGRRNEQYF	TRBJ2-7	TRBV21-1	once	-
TGCGCCAGCAGCCAGGCCCTTGGGACTGGGTACGAGCAGTACTTC	CASSQALGTGYEQYF	TRBJ2-7	TRBV4-3	-	-
TGTGCCAGCAGTCGGACTAGCGGGTACAATGAGCAGTTCTTC	CASSRTSGYNEQFF	TRBJ2-1	TRBV6-1	-	TRBD2
TGTGCCAGCAGTGAGACCGGGACTCTAAACACCGGGGAGCTGTTTTTT	CASSETGTLNTGELFF	TRBJ2-2	TRBV6-4	-	-
TGTGCCAGCAGTCCCGGTCTATCCTACGAGCAGTACTTC	CASSPGLSYEQYF	TRBJ2-7	TRBV28	-	-
TGCGCCAGCAGCCAAGATTCCCCGCCGAGCACGAACACTGAAGCTTTCTTT	CASSQDSPPSTNTEAFF	TRBJ1-1	TRBV4-3	-	-
TGTGCCAGCAGCCCCAGTCTGACGGCGGGAGAGCAGTACTTC	CASSPSLTAGEQYF	TRBJ2-7	TRBV11-2	-	-
TGTGCCAGCAGGAGGGACAGGGGGCAGGAAAACATTCAGTACTTC	CASRRDRGQENIQYF	TRBJ2-4	TRBV6-6	-	TRBD1
TGTGCCAGCAGCTTGATGGGACAGGTCCCTAATCAGCCCCAGCATTTT	CASSLMGQVPNQPQHF	TRBJ1-5	TRBV5-6	-	TRBD1
TGTGCCAGCAGTTCCCGTAGACAGGGAATCTCCTACGAGCAGTACTTC	CASSSRRQGISYEQYF	TRBJ2-7	TRBV27	-	TRBD1
TGTGCCAGCTCACCGTCTTCCGGCTACGAGCAGTACTTC	CASSPSSGYEQYF	TRBJ2-7	TRBV18	-	-
TGTGCAAGTCGCTTAGATCCGGGTAGCAATCAGCCCCAGCATTTT	CASRLDPGSNQPQHF	TRBJ1-5	TRBV12-2	-	-
TGTGCCACCAGCAGAGATAGGGGACTAGCTTCCGAGCAGTACTTC	CATSRDRGLASEQYF	TRBJ2-7	TRBV15	once	TRBD2
TGTGCCAGCAGTTATGTGGGAGCGGGGGAGCAGTACTTC	CASSYVGAGEQYF	TRBJ2-7	TRBV6-5	-	TRBD2
TGTGCCAGCAGTTCCCGGGTCCGTCCCGGAGGCAGCGTGACCCAGTACTTC	CASSSRVRPGGSVTQYF	TRBJ2-5	TRBV27	once	-
TGTGCCAGCAGTGGGCTAGCGGGAGCCCACTCCTACAATGAGCAGTTCTTC	CASSGLAGAHSYNEQFF	TRBJ2-1	TRBV6-1	-	TRBD2
TGTGCCAGCAGTTTTGGACAGGGGGGACTTAATGAAAAACTGTTTTTT	CASSFGQGGLNEKLFF	TRBJ1-4	TRBV28	-	TRBD1
TGCGCCAGCAGCGCCACCTTAGCGGGAGGGCCAGATACGCAGTATTTT	CASSATLAGGPDTQYF	TRBJ2-3	TRBV5-1	-	TRBD2
TGTGCCAGCAGCCAGCTGATAGCGTCTAGCACAGATACGCAGTATTTT	CASSQLIASSTDTQYF	TRBJ2-3	TRBV7-9	-	-
TGTGCCAGCAGCCCCGGGTCTAATAATTCACCCCTCCACTTT	CASSPGSNNSPLHF	TRBJ1-6	TRBV28	-	-
TGTGCCAGCAGTTACTCGTCAGGGGGCTACGAGCAGTACTTC	CASSYSSGGYEQYF	TRBJ2-7	TRBV6-5	-	TRBD1
TGCGCCAGCAGCTTGGAGGGACAGGGGAACAATGAGCAGTTCTTC	CASSLEGQGNNEQFF	TRBJ2-1	TRBV5-1	once	TRBD1
TGTGCCAGCAGCTTAATGGCGGGACTAGCGGGGGTACTCGGCGAGCAGTACTTC	CASSLMAGLAGVLGEQYF	TRBJ2-7	TRBV7-2	-	TRBD2
TGTGCCAGCAGCCAAGCGACCGGGACTCCGAACACTGAAGCTTTCTTT	CASSQATGTPNTEAFF	TRBJ1-1	TRBV5-4	-	-
TGTGCCAGCAGTTCGGTCCGAATTCGTGATGAGCAGTTCTTC	CASSSVRIRDEQFF	TRBJ2-1	TRBV27	-	-
TGTGCCAGCAGCGTAGAGGGACTAGCGGGTTACAATGAGCAGTTCTTC	CASSVEGLAGYNEQFF	TRBJ2-1	TRBV9	-	TRBD2
TGTGCCAGCAGTCAACCGGGACAAAGTGAAAAACTGTTTTTT	CASSQPGQSEKLFF	TRBJ1-4	TRBV28	-	-
TGTGCATTGAGTTATCTTATGAACACTGAAGCTTTCTTT	CALSYLMNTEAFF	TRBJ1-1	TRBV10-3	-	-
TGCGCCAGCAGCTCGGAGTTGAATGAGCAGTTCTTC	CASSSELNEQFF	TRBJ2-1	TRBV5-1	few	-
TGTGCCAGTAGGGCCCCCGGACTAGGGAACACCGGGGAGCTGTTTTTT	CASRAPGLGNTGELFF	TRBJ2-2	TRBV19	-	TRBD2
TGTGCCAGCAGTAACAGGGAGAATAGCAATCAGCCCCAGCATTTT	CASSNRENSNQPQHF	TRBJ1-5	TRBV7-2	-	-
TGTGCCACCAGCAGAGGGGACAGGGGACGCTCCTACGAGCAGTACTTC	CATSRGDRGRSYEQYF	TRBJ2-7	TRBV15	-	TRBD1